This TCR beta chain was sequenced in a study of read filtering for tumor transcriptome and immune sequencing (dated by TCRdb to the early 2020s). General notes on the study: The cohort had approximately 16 male and 15 or so female patients with a mean age of roughly 66 years, ranging from about 45 to 85. By revised international staging, fewer than ten patients were R-ISS I, under 20 were R-ISS II and about seven were R-ISS III. After DNase treatment, whole-transcriptome libraries were prepared using the TruSeq RNA Access Library Prep Kit. TCR-region mapped reads per sample ranged from about 3.5 to 10.27 million with IR-seq versus only roughly 85 to 1273 with RNA-seq. Using the same bone marrow samples, the study compared TCR repertoires obtained by targeted immune repertoire sequencing with those obtained by bulk whole-transcriptome sequencing. One of the main goals was to work out a read-filtering strategy for immune repertoire data, in particular whether clonotypes backed by only a single read should be removed.

At least ten counts were recorded for this clonotype. No antigen is known for it. No base qualities exist here, and no much larger clone lies one base off it. Every patient had bone marrow sampled at the time of active disease. Isolation of bone marrow mononuclear cells was performed by Ficoll-Hypaque density gradient centrifugation. CD138-negative cells were obtained by negative selection after labeling with CD138 magnetic microbeads on a MACS separator, removing myeloma plasma cells. Purity of the isolated cells was checked by flow cytometry on an Attune NxT using CD138 antibodies. Total RNA was extracted using TRIzol reagent and was quantified on a NanoDrop spectrophotometer. Paired RNA-seq and IR-seq were performed on the CD138-negative bone marrow sample of each patient. Starting from approximately 0.4 ug RNA, TCR libraries were constructed with the Immunoverse kit using molecular barcoded adaptors that cover the alpha/delta and beta/gamma chains. The same RNA used for transcriptome sequencing was used for TCR library preparation. An Illumina HiSeq 4000 with 2 x 150 cycles was used to sequence the TCR libraries. The authors processed their data as follows. MiXCR aligned TCR reads to human V, D, J and C references and assembled the aligned reads into CDR3 clonotypes, with quality filtering and error correction included. Clonotype counts and gene usage diversity were analyzed with the tcR package in R. Raw mapping reads were checked after the RNA-seq reads had been mapped by STAR aligner version 2.5.3a onto the human GRCh37 genome. To test the effect of sequencing depth on detected clonotypes, IR-seq fastq files were randomly downsampled using Seqtk 1.3. TCRdb redid the processing of the public reads, applying fastp at Q25 and MiXCR, and retained in-frame beta chains. Each entry merges the rows of one CDR3 protein and shows their most common DNA and genes. TCRdb's processing, not the study's, gives the V and J calls here. This sample is represented by roughly 90,000 distinct CDR3 sequences; more than 9% of them were singletons. Just under 15% of the sample comes from the top ten.

What the research found in general, with its limitations: The sorted CD138-negative fraction was not purified T cells but a mixed bone marrow immune population. Single-read clonotypes made up about 81.9% of clonotypes but around 3.8% of total reads in IR-seq, and less than 75% of clonotypes and approximately 45% of reads in RNA-seq. Removing single-read clonotypes increased the correlation between IR-seq and RNA-seq shared clonotype proportions. Clonotypes were captured by IR-seq at much higher depth and more reliably than by RNA-seq, and smaller IR-seq throughput was sufficient for identification of most shared clonotypes.

The germline V end is reduced by 3 bases and the J end by 7 bases; junction bases left unmatched: 5. The CDR3 starts with the cysteine, ends with the phenylalanine, and has 14 residues. The kept DNA is CDR3 alone, 42 bases in frame from the first base. Per the germline V gene, KGHSH is the CDR1 and LQKENI is the CDR2. The TCR comes from a donor aged 40 or over with multiple myeloma. The sequencing sample was made of a population of CD138-negative cells sorted from bone marrow. Sample cell subset or site, as interpreted from the label and publication: bone marrow mononuclear cells depleted of CD138+ plasma/myeloma cells by negative magnetic selection. Rearrangement joined TRBV18 to TRBJ2-1; TRBD1 aligns with 8 central bases. The CDR3 amino acid sequence is: CASSPQQGANEQFF. The base sequence is TGTGCCAGCTCACCCCAGCAGGGGGCTAATGAGCAGTTCTTC.